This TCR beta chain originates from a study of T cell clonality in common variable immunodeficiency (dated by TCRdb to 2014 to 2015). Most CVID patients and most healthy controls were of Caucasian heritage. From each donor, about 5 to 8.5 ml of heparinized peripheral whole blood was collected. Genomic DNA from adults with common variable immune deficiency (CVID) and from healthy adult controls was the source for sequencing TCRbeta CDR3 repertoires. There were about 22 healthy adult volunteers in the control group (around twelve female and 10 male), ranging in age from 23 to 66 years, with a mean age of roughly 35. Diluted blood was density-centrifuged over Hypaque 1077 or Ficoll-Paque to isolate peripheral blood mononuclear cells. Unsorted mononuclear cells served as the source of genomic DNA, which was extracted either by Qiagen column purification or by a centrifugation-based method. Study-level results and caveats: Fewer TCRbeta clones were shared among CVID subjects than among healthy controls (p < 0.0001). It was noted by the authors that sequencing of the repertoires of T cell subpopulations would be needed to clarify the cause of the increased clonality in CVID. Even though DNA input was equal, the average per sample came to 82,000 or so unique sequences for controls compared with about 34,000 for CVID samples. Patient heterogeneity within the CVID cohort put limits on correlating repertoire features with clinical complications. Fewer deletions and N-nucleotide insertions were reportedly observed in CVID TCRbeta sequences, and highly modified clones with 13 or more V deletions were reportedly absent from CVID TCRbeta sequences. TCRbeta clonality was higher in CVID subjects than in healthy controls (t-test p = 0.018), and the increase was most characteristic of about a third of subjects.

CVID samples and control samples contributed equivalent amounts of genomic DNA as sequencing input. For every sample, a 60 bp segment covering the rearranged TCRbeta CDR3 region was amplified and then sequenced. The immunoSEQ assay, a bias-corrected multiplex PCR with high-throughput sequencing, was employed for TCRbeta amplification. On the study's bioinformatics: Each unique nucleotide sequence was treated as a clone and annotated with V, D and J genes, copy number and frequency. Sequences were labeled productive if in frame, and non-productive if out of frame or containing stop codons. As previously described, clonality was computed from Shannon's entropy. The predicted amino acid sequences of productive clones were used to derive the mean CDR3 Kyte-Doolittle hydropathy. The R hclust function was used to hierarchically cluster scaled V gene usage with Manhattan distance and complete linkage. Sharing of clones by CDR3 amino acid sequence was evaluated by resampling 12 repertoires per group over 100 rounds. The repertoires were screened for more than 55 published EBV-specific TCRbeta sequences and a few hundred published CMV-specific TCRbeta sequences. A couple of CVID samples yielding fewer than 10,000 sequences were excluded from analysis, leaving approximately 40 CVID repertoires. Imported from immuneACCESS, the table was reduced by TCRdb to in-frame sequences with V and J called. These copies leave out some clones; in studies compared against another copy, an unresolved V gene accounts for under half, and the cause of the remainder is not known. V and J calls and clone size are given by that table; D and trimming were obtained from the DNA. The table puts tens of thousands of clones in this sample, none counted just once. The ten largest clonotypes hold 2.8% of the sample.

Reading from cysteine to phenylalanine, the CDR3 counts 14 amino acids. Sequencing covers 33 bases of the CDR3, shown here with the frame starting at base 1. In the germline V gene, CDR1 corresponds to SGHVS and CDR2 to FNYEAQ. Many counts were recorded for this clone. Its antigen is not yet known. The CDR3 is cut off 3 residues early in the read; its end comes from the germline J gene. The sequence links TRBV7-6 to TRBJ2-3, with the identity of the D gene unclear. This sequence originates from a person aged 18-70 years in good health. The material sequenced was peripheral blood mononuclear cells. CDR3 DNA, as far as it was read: TGTGCCAGCAGCCGTATACAAGTAGACACACCG. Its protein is CASSRIQVDTP. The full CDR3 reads CASSRIQVDTPQYF. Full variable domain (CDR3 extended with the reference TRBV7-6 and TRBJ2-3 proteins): GAGVSQSPRYKVTKRGQDVALRCDPISGHVSLYWYRQALGQGPEFLTYFNYEAQQDKSGLPNDRFSAERPEGSISTLTIQRTEQRDSAMYRCASSRIQVDTPQYFGPGTRLTVL.